This T cell receptor beta chain was documented in a study of early T cells in non-severe SARS-CoV-2 infection. Study context: Whole-blood bulk RNA, unsorted, was sequenced, and chains were unpaired. Overall study findings and caveats: Clonotype matching in VDJdb favored anti-spike CD8 responses and did not capture private and CD4 specificities.

This CDR3 spans 15 amino acids. V was clipped by 7 bases and J by 7 bases, with 23 bases between them. The germline V gene has CDR1 SQVTM and CDR2 ANQGSEA. This clonotype was observed at least ten times. Its specificity is not known. Each cDNA molecule carried a unique molecular identifier. TCRdb independently ran MiXCR on the 5' RACE reads; one entry per CDR3 protein. The sample holds some 57,000 distinct CDR3 sequences, around 6% seen once. This sequence joins TRBV29-1 and TRBJ2-1; maybe TRBD1 (7 bases). This clonotype was obtained from an adult who was a healthcare worker with PCR-confirmed SARS-CoV-2 infection or an uninfected control (not recorded which). Sequences were obtained from whole blood. CDR3 region: CSGRGTVRWGNEQFF. CDR3 coding DNA: TGCAGCGGACGCGGGACAGTCCGTTGGGGGAATGAGCAGTTCTTC.